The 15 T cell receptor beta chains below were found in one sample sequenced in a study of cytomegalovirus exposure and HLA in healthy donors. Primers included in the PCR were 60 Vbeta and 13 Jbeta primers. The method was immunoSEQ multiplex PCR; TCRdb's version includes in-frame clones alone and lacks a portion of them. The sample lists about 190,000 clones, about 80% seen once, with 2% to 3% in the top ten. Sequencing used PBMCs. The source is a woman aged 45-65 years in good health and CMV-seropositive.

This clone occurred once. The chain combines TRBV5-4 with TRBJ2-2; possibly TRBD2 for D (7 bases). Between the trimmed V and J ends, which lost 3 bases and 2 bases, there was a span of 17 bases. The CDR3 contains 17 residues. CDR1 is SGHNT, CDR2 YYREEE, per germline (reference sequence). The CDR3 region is CASSSVAGDINTGELFF. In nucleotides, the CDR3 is TGTGCCAGCAGCTCTGTCGCGGGGGACATAAACACCGGGGAGCTGTTTTTT.

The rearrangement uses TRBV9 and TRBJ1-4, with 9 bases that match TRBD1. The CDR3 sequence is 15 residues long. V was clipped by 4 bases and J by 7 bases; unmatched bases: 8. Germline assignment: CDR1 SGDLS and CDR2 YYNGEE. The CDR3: CASSPGQGSVEKLFF. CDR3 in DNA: TGTGCCAGCAGCCCAGGACAGGGGTCGGTTGAAAAACTGTTTTTT.

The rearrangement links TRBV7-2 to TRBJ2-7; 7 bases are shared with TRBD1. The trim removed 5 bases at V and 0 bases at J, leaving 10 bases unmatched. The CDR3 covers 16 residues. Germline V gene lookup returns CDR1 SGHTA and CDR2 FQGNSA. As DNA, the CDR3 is TGTGCCAGCAGCCGGAGGACAGGAGCCAGCTCCTACGAGCAGTACTTC. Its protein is CASSRRTGASSYEQYF.

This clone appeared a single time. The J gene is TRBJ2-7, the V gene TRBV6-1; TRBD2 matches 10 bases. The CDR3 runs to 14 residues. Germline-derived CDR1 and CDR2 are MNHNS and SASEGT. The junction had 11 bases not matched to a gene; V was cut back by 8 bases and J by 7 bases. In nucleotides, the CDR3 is TGTGCCAGCCTTATAGCGGGGGGCAGTGGGGAGCAGTACTTC. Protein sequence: CASLIAGGSGEQYF.

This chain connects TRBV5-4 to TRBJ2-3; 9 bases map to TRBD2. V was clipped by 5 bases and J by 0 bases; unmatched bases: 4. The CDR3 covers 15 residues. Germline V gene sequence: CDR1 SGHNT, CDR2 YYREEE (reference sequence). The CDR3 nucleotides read TGTGCCAGCAGACCCGGGACTAGCAGCACAGATACGCAGTATTTT. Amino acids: CASRPGTSSTDTQYF.

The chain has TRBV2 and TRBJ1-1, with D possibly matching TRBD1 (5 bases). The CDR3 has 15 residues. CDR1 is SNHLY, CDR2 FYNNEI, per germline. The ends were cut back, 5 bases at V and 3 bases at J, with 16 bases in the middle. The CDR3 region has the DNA TGTGCCAGCAGTTCCCAAGGGGTTGGAGACACTGAAGCTTTCTTT. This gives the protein CASSSQGVGDTEAFF.

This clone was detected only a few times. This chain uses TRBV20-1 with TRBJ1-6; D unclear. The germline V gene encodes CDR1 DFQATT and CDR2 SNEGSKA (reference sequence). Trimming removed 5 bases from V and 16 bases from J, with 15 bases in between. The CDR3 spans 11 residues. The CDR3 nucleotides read TGCAGTGCTCGATCCTGGGAGTCTCTCCACTTT. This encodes CSARSWESLHF.

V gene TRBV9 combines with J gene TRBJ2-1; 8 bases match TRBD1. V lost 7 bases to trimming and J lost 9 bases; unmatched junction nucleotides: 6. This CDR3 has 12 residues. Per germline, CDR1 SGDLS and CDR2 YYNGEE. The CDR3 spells CASGAGGREQFF. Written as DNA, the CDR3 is TGTGCCAGCGGGGCAGGGGGCCGTGAGCAGTTCTTC.

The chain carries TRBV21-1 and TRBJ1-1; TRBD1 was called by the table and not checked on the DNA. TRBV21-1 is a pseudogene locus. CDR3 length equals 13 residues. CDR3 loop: CASSPQGTVEAFF. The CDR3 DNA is TGTGCCAGCAGCCCTCAGGGTACGGTTGAAGCTTTCTTT.

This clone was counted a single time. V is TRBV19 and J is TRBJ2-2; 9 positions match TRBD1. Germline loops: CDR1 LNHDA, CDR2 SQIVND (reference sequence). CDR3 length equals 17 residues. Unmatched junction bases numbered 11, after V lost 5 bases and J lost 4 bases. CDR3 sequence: CASSAYRGLAGTGELFF. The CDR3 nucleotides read TGTGCCAGTAGTGCGTACAGGGGGCTGGCGGGCACCGGGGAGCTGTTTTTT.

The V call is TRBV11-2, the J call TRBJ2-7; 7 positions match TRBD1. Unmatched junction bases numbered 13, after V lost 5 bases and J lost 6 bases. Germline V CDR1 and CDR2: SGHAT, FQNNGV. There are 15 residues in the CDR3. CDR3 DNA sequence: TGTGCCAGCAGCGTTAACCAGGGGGTACTGGGCGAGCAGTACTTC. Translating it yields CASSVNQGVLGEQYF.

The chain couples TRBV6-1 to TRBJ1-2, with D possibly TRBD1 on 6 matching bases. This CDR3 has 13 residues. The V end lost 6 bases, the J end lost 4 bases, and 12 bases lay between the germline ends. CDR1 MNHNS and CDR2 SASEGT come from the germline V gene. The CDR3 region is CASRLDSPYGYTF. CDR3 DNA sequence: TGTGCCAGCAGATTGGACAGCCCCTATGGCTACACCTTC.

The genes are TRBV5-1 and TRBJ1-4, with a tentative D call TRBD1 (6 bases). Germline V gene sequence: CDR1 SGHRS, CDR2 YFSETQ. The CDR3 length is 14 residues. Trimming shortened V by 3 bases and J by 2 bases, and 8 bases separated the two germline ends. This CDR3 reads CASSSDRTNEKLFF. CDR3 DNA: TGCGCCAGCAGCTCAGACAGGACTAATGAAAAACTGTTTTTT. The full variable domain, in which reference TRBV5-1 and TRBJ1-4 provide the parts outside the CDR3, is KAGVTQTPRYLIKTRGQQVTLSCSPISGHRSVSWYQQTPGQGLQFLFEYFSETQRNKGNFPGRFSGRQFSNSRSEMNVSTLELGDSALYLCASSSDRTNEKLFFGSGTQLSVL.

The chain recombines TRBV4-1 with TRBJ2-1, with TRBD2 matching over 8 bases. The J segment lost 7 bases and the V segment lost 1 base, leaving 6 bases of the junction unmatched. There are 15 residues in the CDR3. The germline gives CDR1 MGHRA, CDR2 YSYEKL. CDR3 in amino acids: CASSQVGGGRNEQFF. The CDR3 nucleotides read TGCGCCAGCAGCCAAGTCGGGGGGGGGCGTAATGAGCAGTTCTTC.

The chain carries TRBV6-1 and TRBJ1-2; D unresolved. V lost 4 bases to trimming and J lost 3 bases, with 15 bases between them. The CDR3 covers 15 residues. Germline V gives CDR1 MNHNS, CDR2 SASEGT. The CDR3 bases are TGTGCCAGCAGTGTCCTTCAGGCGGACTACTATGGCTACACCTTC. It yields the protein CASSVLQADYYGYTF.